Below, 29 T cell receptor beta chains from the same sample are listed, as sequenced in a study of blood T cells in healthy people across ages. Primers used in a second PCR of about 6 to 12 cycles were a sample-barcoded 5' primer and a J-beta primer mix. TCRdb processed the 5' RACE reads anew with MiXCR; each CDR3 protein has one entry. The repertoire has about 780,000 distinct CDR3 sequences, around 62% of them found once; the top ten carry 28%. The sequenced sample consisted of blood. These receptors all come from a man aged 25-45 years in good health.

The chain employs TRBV18 and TRBJ2-4; D perhaps matches TRBD2 (6 bases). Gene TRBJ2-7 matches the end of the DNA better, so the J call may be wrong. The germline V gene has CDR1 KGHSH and CDR2 LQKENI. CDR3 length equals 15 residues. In DNA, the CDR3 is TGTGCCAGCTCACTCAACGGGGGAGGCTCGTACGAGCAGTACTTC. Its translation is CASSLNGGGSYEQYF.

This sequence joins TRBV6-7 and TRBJ2-7; a possible D gene is TRBD1 (6 bases). TRBV6-7 is an ORF, and what it does is uncertain. The CDR3 extends over 15 amino acids. V was cut by 4 bases and J by 0 bases, with 13 bases left in between. DNA for the CDR3: TGTGCCAGCAGTTCCTGGGACATATTCTCCTACGAGCAGTACTTC. Its protein is CASSSWDIFSYEQYF.

This clonotype was counted a single time. This chain uses TRBV29-1 with TRBJ2-1, with 8 bases lining up with TRBD2. TRBJ2-7 matches the DNA end more closely, so the J call is doubtful. The CDR3 has 16 residues. Germline V CDR1 and CDR2: SQVTM, ANQGSEA. The CDR3 DNA sequence: TGCAGCGGGGGGGCGGGGGGATTACTCTCCTACAATGAGCAGTACTTC. As protein: CSGGAGGLLSYNEQYF.

This clonotype was observed a single time. This rearrangement joins TRBV4-2 to TRBJ1-3; D may be TRBD1 (5 bases). This CDR3 comprises 15 residues. Deletions cut 1 base from V and 4 bases from J, with 11 bases between. Germline V gives CDR1 LGHNA, CDR2 YNFKEQ. The CDR3 coding sequence is TGTGCCAGCAGCCAAGGGGGGGTCACCGGAAACACCATATATTTT. Its translation is CASSQGGVTGNTIYF.

The chain recombines TRBV29-1 with TRBJ2-1, with a tentative D call TRBD2 (7 bases). The V gene's germline CDR1 is SQVTM and CDR2 ANQGSEA. Trimming left V 3 bases short and J 4 bases short, with 19 bases between. The CDR3 is 16 residues long. The CDR3 here is CSVDRGGGRKYNEQFF. The CDR3 DNA sequence: TGCAGCGTTGATCGCGGGGGCGGAAGGAAATACAATGAGCAGTTCTTC.

This clonotype has only a few counts. The V call is TRBV7-2, the J call TRBJ2-1; the D gene is possibly TRBD1 (6 bases). V was trimmed by 5 bases and J by 8 bases, leaving 10 bases between them. The CDR3 loop spans 12 amino acids. Looked up from germline, CDR1 is SGHTA and CDR2 is FQGNSA. This CDR3 reads CASSLDSYEQFF. CDR3 nucleotides: TGTGCCAGCAGCCTGGACAGTTATGAGCAGTTCTTC.

The genes are TRBV24-1 and TRBJ2-3; either TRBD1 or TRBD2 may supply D (5 bases each). Trimming removed 4 bases from V and 1 base from J, with 8 bases in between. CDR3 length equals 14 residues. Looked up from germline, CDR1 is KGHDR and CDR2 is SFDVKD. The chain's CDR3 is CATSDWDRTDTQYF. The CDR3 DNA reads as TGTGCCACCAGTGACTGGGACCGCACAGATACGCAGTATTTT.

The chain joins TRBV9 to TRBJ2-1, with D possibly being TRBD2 (7 bases). The CDR3 consists of 20 residues. Germline V gene sequence: CDR1 SGDLS, CDR2 YYNGEE. The V gene lost 4 bases and the J gene lost 0 bases, with 26 bases spanning the gap. For the CDR3, the DNA is TGTGCCAGCAGCCTTAGGGGGGGGAGGGAGCAGCTGAGCTCCTACAATGAGCAGTTCTTC. Translated: CASSLRGGREQLSSYNEQFF. Looking up the rest from reference TRBV9 and TRBJ2-1 gives the full variable domain: DSGVTQTPKHLITATGQRVTLRCSPRSGDLSVYWYQQSLDQGLQFLIQYYNGEERAKGNILERFSAQQFPDLHSELNLSSLELGDSALYFCASSLRGGREQLSSYNEQFFGPGTRLTVL.

This chain uses TRBV7-9 with TRBJ2-7, with D perhaps matching TRBD1 or TRBD2 (7 bases each). Trimming cost V 5 bases and J 4 bases, with 18 bases left between them. CDR3 length equals 15 residues. CDR1 and CDR2 from the germline V gene are SEHNR and FQNEAQ (reference sequence). The CDR3, as DNA: TGTGCCAGCAGCCAGGGGGACGGGGGGTTTTACGAGCAGTACTTC. Its translation: CASSQGDGGFYEQYF.

This clonotype has more than one count but fewer than ten. A much more abundant neighbour one base away suggests this may be a read error. This chain links TRBV5-1 with TRBJ2-5; D tentatively fits TRBD1 or TRBD2 (7 bases each). Germline CDR1 and CDR2: SGHRS and YFSETQ. The CDR3 totals 14 residues. With 0 bases removed from V and 11 bases from J, the gap between germline ends came to 17 bases. The CDR3 here is CASSLAGGAREQYF. DNA of the CDR3: TGCGCCAGCAGCTTGGCAGGGGGGGCCAGAGAGCAGTACTTC.

This clonotype was observed a handful of times. Written as DNA, the CDR3 is TGTGCCAGCCGAGGGCCCGGGCCGAACAATGAAAAACTGTTTTTT. Amino acids: CASRGPGPNNEKLFF. V usage is TRBV7-9 and J usage is TRBJ1-4; D call uncertain. CDR3 size: 15 residues. V was cut by 8 bases and J by 5 bases, with 18 bases left in between. Germline CDR1 and CDR2: SEHNR and FQNEAQ (reference sequence).

This clonotype was picked up a small number of times. V and J are TRBV7-2 and TRBJ2-1; D not resolved. CDR1 is SGHTA, CDR2 FQGNSA, per germline. The CDR3 consists of 13 residues. Trimming stripped 5 bases from V and 8 bases from J, with 13 bases between. CDR3 amino acids: CASSQPSLDEQFF. In nucleotides, the CDR3 is TGTGCCAGCAGCCAACCCTCCCTGGATGAGCAGTTCTTC.

V usage is TRBV6-6 and J usage is TRBJ2-5, with TRBD1 matching over 7 bases. The J call may not be correct, given that the DNA end is closer to TRBJ2-7. CDR1 is MNHNY and CDR2 is SVGAGI in the germline V gene (reference sequence). This CDR3 has 12 residues. This CDR3 is CAATGSGYEQYF. The CDR3 nucleotides read TGTGCCGCGACAGGGTCGGGCTACGAGCAGTACTTC.

This rearrangement joins TRBV20-1 to TRBJ2-3, with D unresolved. The germline V and J ends were trimmed by 0 bases and 5 bases, with 6 bases remaining between them. The germline gives CDR1 DFQATT, CDR2 SNEGSKA (reference sequence). CDR3 length equals 12 residues. The CDR3 reads CSARDKGDTQYF. CDR3 nucleotides: TGCAGTGCTAGAGATAAAGGAGATACGCAGTATTTT.

The genes are TRBV7-9 and TRBJ1-2, with no clear D. Trimming stripped 1 base from V and 6 bases from J, with 9 bases between. CDR1 and CDR2 (germline): SEHNR, FQNEAQ (reference sequence). This CDR3 spans 13 amino acids. CDR3 region: CASSLGLIDGYTF. For the CDR3, the DNA is TGTGCCAGCAGCTTAGGGCTGATAGATGGCTACACCTTC.

This clonotype was found a few times. This chain uses TRBV15 with TRBJ2-5, with D perhaps given as TRBD1 or TRBD2 (6 bases each). Judging by the DNA end, TRBJ2-7 fits better; the J call may be wrong. CDR1 is LNHNV, CDR2 YYDKDF, per germline (reference sequence). The CDR3 consists of 13 residues. CDR3 DNA: TGTGCCACCAGCGAGGGGGGTCACGACGAGCAGTACTTC. Translated: CATSEGGHDEQYF.

This clonotype was counted only a few times. V is TRBV10-3 and J is TRBJ2-1; D perhaps matches TRBD1 (6 bases). The CDR3 is made up of 16 amino acids. Germline V gene lookup returns CDR1 ENHRY and CDR2 SYGVKD. V lost 0 bases, J lost 4 bases, and 13 bases lay in between. The CDR3 is CAISESRQGIYNEQFF. The DNA of the CDR3 is TGTGCCATCAGTGAGTCTCGCCAGGGGATTTACAATGAGCAGTTCTTC.

The V call is TRBV4-3, the J call TRBJ2-3; D call uncertain. From germline, CDR1 is LGHNA and CDR2 YSLEER. The CDR3 covers 17 residues. The germline V and J ends were trimmed by 1 base and 5 bases, with 19 bases remaining between them. This CDR3 reads CASSQGTASPAEDTQYF. The CDR3 coding sequence is TGCGCCAGCAGCCAAGGTACAGCGTCACCGGCGGAAGATACGCAGTATTTT.

The V and J genes are TRBV6-5 and TRBJ2-4, with 10 bases fitting TRBD1. TRBJ2-7 matches the DNA end more closely, so the J call is doubtful. The CDR3 sequence is 14 residues long. In germline, CDR1 is MNHEY, CDR2 SVGAGI. CDR3 nucleotides: TGTGCCAGCAGTAAGACAGGGGGCCTCTACGAGCAGTACTTC. Translating it yields CASSKTGGLYEQYF.

Comment on this clonotype: One end of the junction fails to match germline, which may point to a read error. The V call is TRBV4-3, the J call TRBJ2-2; 10 bases agree with TRBD2. This CDR3 contains 16 residues. Germline CDR1 LGHNA, CDR2 YSLEER. The CDR3 DNA follows: TGCGCCAACAGCCAGTCCGGGACTAGCGTAACCGGGGAGCTGTTTTTT. It specifies CANSQSGTSVTGELFF.

This clonotype came up a few times. The chain combines TRBV27 with TRBJ1-2, with D tentatively TRBD1 (6 bases). In germline, CDR1 is MNHEY, CDR2 SMNVEV (reference sequence). The CDR3 has 11 residues. The V end was cut by 10 bases, the J end by 8 bases, with 14 bases between. CDR3 sequence: CATIRGGGYTF. DNA for the CDR3: TGTGCCACCATTAGAGGGGGAGGCTACACCTTC.

CDR3 in DNA: TGCGCCAGCAGCCGCCTTGAGTTAGCGGGGGGGCCGGAAGATACGCAGTATTTT. As protein: CASSRLELAGGPEDTQYF. The gene calls are TRBV4-3 and TRBJ2-3; 11 nucleotides align to TRBD2. There are 18 residues in the CDR3. CDR1 and CDR2 from the germline V gene are LGHNA and YSLEER. V was clipped by 4 bases and J by 5 bases; unmatched bases: 14.

This clonotype was counted between two and nine times. The V and J genes are TRBV4-3 and TRBJ1-2, with 9 bases fitting TRBD1. The CDR3 is 14 residues long. CDR1 is LGHNA, CDR2 YSLEER, per germline. The V segment lost 3 bases and the J segment 6 bases; nucleotides outside the gene matches: 5. The CDR3: CASSHAGTGNGYTF. As DNA, the CDR3 is TGCGCCAGCAGCCATGCCGGGACAGGGAATGGCTACACCTTC.

J is TRBJ2-3 and V is TRBV20-1; D gene uncertain. V gave up 3 bases and J gave up 6 bases, with 16 bases separating them. The germline CDR1 and CDR2 sequences are DFQATT and SNEGSKA (reference sequence). This CDR3 has 14 residues. CDR3 in DNA: TGCAGTGCTAGGTACTTGGCTGCACTTGATACGCAGTATTTT. Its translation is CSARYLAALDTQYF.

The chain joins TRBV6-1 to TRBJ2-5; the D gene is possibly TRBD1 (5 bases). Between the trimmed V and J ends, which lost 1 base and 5 bases, there was a span of 20 bases. In germline, CDR1 is MNHNS, CDR2 SASEGT. CDR3 length: 17 amino acids. CDR3 nucleotide sequence: TGTGCCAGCAGTGAAGTGGGGCTTGAGGTACCTGGGGAGACCCAGTACTTC. The encoded protein is CASSEVGLEVPGETQYF.

This clonotype was found a few times. The chain is built from TRBV20-1 and TRBJ1-2, with D perhaps matching TRBD1 (5 bases). The germline V and J ends were trimmed by 3 bases and 3 bases, with 14 bases remaining between them. The CDR3 has 14 amino acids. The V gene's germline CDR1 is DFQATT and CDR2 SNEGSKA (reference sequence). CDR3 DNA: TGCAGTGCTAGTAGGGATCGGGGCTACTATGGCTACACCTTC. Its translation: CSASRDRGYYGYTF.

This chain uses TRBV6-6 with TRBJ2-6, with D possibly being TRBD1 (6 bases). V lost 6 bases and J lost 0, with 12 bases in between. The CDR3 is made up of 16 amino acids. Germline CDR1 MNHNY, CDR2 SVGAGI (reference sequence). CDR3 nucleotides: TGTGCCAGCAGAGACAGGATCAACTCTGGGGCCAACGTCCTGACTTTC. Translated: CASRDRINSGANVLTF.

This clonotype was seen only once. The chain combines TRBV7-9 with TRBJ2-3; 9 positions agree with TRBD1. The CDR3 is made up of 15 amino acids. V trimming: 5 bases; J trimming: 7 bases; junction bases outside the gene matches: 10. Germline lookup yields CDR1 SEHNR and CDR2 FQNEAQ (reference sequence). The CDR3 DNA is TGTGCCAGCAGCACCCGGACAGGGGATTGGTATACGCAGTATTTT. This codes for CASSTRTGDWYTQYF.

This chain links TRBV15 with TRBJ2-3, with 7 positions matching TRBD2. Per the germline V gene, CDR1 is LNHNV and CDR2 is YYDKDF (reference sequence). The CDR3 contains 16 residues. V was pared by 1 base and J by 2 bases, with 6 bases of the junction left unmatched. The CDR3 region is CATSRVAGVTTDTQYF. In nucleotides, the CDR3 is TGTGCCACCAGCAGAGTTGCGGGGGTTACCACAGATACGCAGTATTTT.